The next 24 T cell receptor beta chains were all read from a single sample in a study of regulatory T cells in long-lasting Graves disease. Noted time point: newly diagnosed GD, antithyroid drugs for less than 3 months. Preparation of the TCR library used RNA extracted from PBMCs. Arm-PCR with iRepertoire HTBI primers amplified the CDR3 regions for these TCR beta libraries. TCRdb itself ran the multiplex PCR reads through MiXCR, one entry per CDR3 protein. This sample carries roughly 560,000 distinct CDR3 sequences, 12% of them seen once, and the ten largest clones take approximately 9.6%. The data also belong to a second study, concerning T cells in Graves' hyperthyroidism and ophthalmopathy.

The sample was peripheral blood mononuclear cells (PBMCs), taken at new diagnosis, from a patient treated with antithyroid drugs. The receptors derive from a woman in her twenties or thirties with Graves disease.

The sample holds many counts of this clonotype. The chain uses TRBV19 and TRBJ2-2; D gene ambiguous. Germline V gene data show CDR1 as LNHDA and CDR2 as SQIVND (reference sequence). V lost 3 bases and J 0 bases, leaving 5 bases between the germline ends. The CDR3 is 14 amino acids. The CDR3 sequence is CASSIRPNTGELFF. The CDR3 region has the DNA TGTGCCAGTAGTATTAGGCCGAACACCGGGGAGCTGTTTTTT.

This clonotype has only a few counts. The chain has TRBV4-3 and TRBJ2-1; tentatively, D is TRBD2 (5 bases). Germline V gene data show CDR1 as LGHNA and CDR2 as YSLEER. Deletions cut 0 bases from V and 0 bases from J, with 9 bases between. The CDR3 contains 16 residues. The CDR3, as DNA: TGCGCCAGCAGCCAAGAGTTTACTAGCTCCTACAATGAGCAGTTCTTC. Translating it yields CASSQEFTSSYNEQFF.

This clonotype was seen repeatedly, ten times or more. This rearrangement joins TRBV10-3 to TRBJ2-7, with 9 bases matching TRBD2. Germline CDR1 ENHRY, CDR2 SYGVKD. The CDR3 is made up of 15 amino acids. With 0 bases clipped from V and 6 bases from J, the junction kept 6 bases outside the gene matches. The CDR3 coding sequence is TGTGCCATCAGTGAGTCAGGTAGCGGGAGAACCGAGCAGTACTTC. Translating it yields CAISESGSGRTEQYF.

The chain joins TRBV2 to TRBJ2-5; D perhaps matches TRBD1 (6 bases). Deletions cut 5 bases from V and 3 bases from J, with 10 bases between. The CDR3 covers 13 residues. Germline values: CDR1 SNHLY, CDR2 FYNNEI. The DNA of the CDR3 is TGTGCCAGCAGTACCCGGACAGAAGAGACCCAGTACTTC. Amino acid sequence: CASSTRTEETQYF.

This clonotype came up a few times. The CDR3 carries no conserved terminal phenylalanine or tryptophan, so it likely arises from a read error. The rearrangement uses TRBV20-1 and TRBJ2-2, with D hard to call. Germline loops: CDR1 DFQATT, CDR2 SNEGSKA (reference sequence). Trimming left V 0 bases short and J 1 base short, with 15 bases between. This CDR3 has 17 residues. The CDR3 DNA sequence: TGCAGTGCTAGAGATAGCAGCCTCCCATGGAACACCGGGGAGCTGTTTTCT. This sequence encodes CSARDSSLPWNTGELFS.

This clonotype has at least ten counts. The chain recombines TRBV18 with TRBJ1-1; TRBD1 agrees at 7 bases. Germline V CDR1 and CDR2: KGHSH, LQKENI. Trimming at V came to 2 bases and at J to 0 bases, leaving 3 bases not matched to a gene. This CDR3 comprises 15 residues. CDR3 sequence: CASSPRGTVNTEAFF. CDR3 coding DNA: TGTGCCAGCTCACCAAGGGGGACAGTGAACACTGAAGCTTTCTTT.

The table lists this clonotype with many counts. This chain joins TRBV20-1 and TRBJ1-4; the match to TRBD1 covers 9 bases. The CDR3 is made up of 13 amino acids. V dropped 8 bases and J dropped 8; count of bases not matched to a gene: 9. Germline V gives CDR1 DFQATT, CDR2 SNEGSKA (reference sequence). The CDR3 nucleotides are TGCAGTACAGGGGGGACAGGGAACGAAAAACTGTTTTTT. Translating it yields CSTGGTGNEKLFF.

V and J are TRBV4-3 and TRBJ2-3; D is perhaps TRBD1 or TRBD2 (5 bases each). Trimming took 3 bases from V and 0 from J, leaving 13 bases between them. The germline CDR1 and CDR2 sequences are LGHNA and YSLEER. This CDR3 spans 16 amino acids. In DNA, the CDR3 is TGCGCCAGCAGCCATAAGAGGGGTCCTAGCACAGATACGCAGTATTTT. Translation gives CASSHKRGPSTDTQYF.

This clonotype was recorded many times. The rearrangement links TRBV27 to TRBJ2-5; 12 bases are shared with TRBD2. The ends lost 4 bases at V and 1 base at J; junction bases unmatched: 4. Germline-derived CDR1 and CDR2 are MNHEY and SMNVEV (reference sequence). The CDR3 extends over 16 amino acids. DNA of the CDR3: TGTGCCAGCAGTTCAGGGACTAGCGGGTTCCAAGAGACCCAGTACTTC. Translated: CASSSGTSGFQETQYF.

This clonotype was seen many times. This chain uses TRBV2 with TRBJ2-7; no clear D. Trimming took 1 base from V and 3 from J, leaving 10 bases between them. This CDR3 region has 14 residues. Germline V lookup: CDR1 SNHLY, CDR2 FYNNEI. As DNA, the CDR3 is TGTGCCAGCAGTGAAGGGGCCCCCTACTACGAGCAGTACTTC. The encoded protein is CASSEGAPYYEQYF.

This clonotype was recorded at least ten times. This rearrangement joins TRBV28 to TRBJ2-7; a possible D gene is TRBD2 (6 bases). Germline V gene data show CDR1 as MDHEN and CDR2 as SYDVKM. The CDR3 runs 13 residues. The V end was cut by 7 bases, the J end by 5 bases, with 15 bases between. The CDR3 region is CASTMRGSHEQYF. DNA of the CDR3: TGTGCCAGCACCATGCGGGGTTCCCACGAGCAGTACTTC.

A few counts support this clonotype. This chain links TRBV14 with TRBJ1-1; no firm D call. The CDR3 has 13 residues. The germline gives CDR1 SGHDN, CDR2 FVKESK. Trimming took off 0 bases at V and 4 bases at J, with 6 bases between the two ends. This CDR3 is CASSQERVTEAFF. The CDR3 bases are TGTGCCAGCAGCCAAGAAAGGGTCACTGAAGCTTTCTTT.

The table lists this clonotype with many counts. This chain connects TRBV6-1 to TRBJ2-7; 8 nucleotides agree with TRBD2. Unmatched junction bases numbered 7, after V lost 0 bases and J lost 0 bases. The CDR3 is 17 residues long. Germline values: CDR1 MNHNS, CDR2 SASEGT. This CDR3 reads CASSEATSGSLSYEQYF. The CDR3 DNA sequence: TGTGCCAGCAGTGAAGCGACCAGCGGGAGTCTCTCCTACGAGCAGTACTTC.

This clonotype was picked up many times. The chain recombines TRBV20-1 with TRBJ2-7; 9 bases agree with TRBD2. The CDR3 runs to 14 residues. Germline values: CDR1 DFQATT, CDR2 SNEGSKA (reference sequence). Trimming cost V 1 base and J 2 bases; bases outside gene matches: 3. Here the CDR3 DNA reads TGCAGTGCTAGAGCGCGGGAGGGGGCCTACGAGCAGTACTTC. The encoded protein is CSARAREGAYEQYF.

This clonotype appeared many times. The rearrangement uses TRBV2 and TRBJ2-3; 8 positions agree with TRBD2. CDR1 and CDR2 from the germline V gene are SNHLY and FYNNEI. V shed 3 bases, J shed 4 bases, and the junction held 12 bases outside the gene matches. The CDR3 consists of 17 residues. CDR3 in amino acids: CASSERVAGPFADTQYF. The CDR3 coding sequence is TGTGCCAGCAGTGAGAGGGTAGCGGGACCGTTTGCAGATACGCAGTATTTT.

The J gene is TRBJ2-1, the V gene TRBV7-2; tentative D call: TRBD2 (6 bases). The V end was cut by 4 bases, the J end by 2 bases, with 9 bases between. The length of the CDR3 is 14 residues. Germline CDR1 and CDR2: SGHTA and FQGNSA. DNA of the CDR3: TGTGCCAGCAGCTCTCGCGGGGCCTACAATGAGCAGTTCTTC. It yields the protein CASSSRGAYNEQFF.

This clonotype was counted between two and nine times. V gene TRBV3-1 combines with J gene TRBJ2-1; D may be TRBD2 (6 bases). Between the trimmed V and J ends, which lost 2 bases and 4 bases, there was a span of 15 bases. The germline V gene has CDR1 LGHDT and CDR2 YNNKEL (reference sequence). The CDR3 has 16 amino acids. CDR3 sequence reads: CASSQISGRAYNEQFF. CDR3 DNA: TGTGCCAGCAGCCAAATCAGCGGGCGGGCTTACAATGAGCAGTTCTTC.

Many counts were recorded for this clonotype. The chain recombines TRBV7-9 with TRBJ2-5, with D maybe TRBD2 (6 bases). The V end was cut by 8 bases, the J end by 0 bases, with 13 bases between. CDR1 and CDR2 from the germline V gene are SEHNR and FQNEAQ (reference sequence). The CDR3 is 14 amino acids. This chain's CDR3 is CASGPGRNQETQYF. As DNA, the CDR3 is TGTGCCAGCGGGCCAGGGAGGAACCAAGAGACCCAGTACTTC.

The chain employs TRBV5-4 and TRBJ1-5, with D hard to call. Per the germline V gene, CDR1 is SGHNT and CDR2 is YYREEE (reference sequence). With 4 bases removed from V and 5 bases from J, the gap between germline ends came to 16 bases. This CDR3 has 15 amino acids. The CDR3 DNA sequence: TGTGCCAGCAGCCCAGCCCGAGGCGGGGATCAGCCCCAGCATTTT. It codes for CASSPARGGDQPQHF.

The rearrangement joins TRBV3-1 to TRBJ1-1; 9 bases fit TRBD1. Germline V gene lookup returns CDR1 LGHDT and CDR2 YNNKEL (reference sequence). The CDR3 extends over 18 amino acids. The junction had 12 bases not matched to a gene; V was cut back by 4 bases and J by 0 bases. The CDR3 coding sequence is TGTGCCAGCAGCCTACGCGACAGGGGGAATAATATGAACACTGAAGCTTTCTTT. This gives the protein CASSLRDRGNNMNTEAFF. Full variable domain (rest looked up from reference TRBV3-1 and TRBJ1-1): DTAVSQTPKYLVTQMGNDKSIKCEQNLGHDTMYWYKQDSKKFLKIMFSYNNKELIINETVPNRFSPKSPDKAHLNLHINSLELGDSAVYFCASSLRDRGNNMNTEAFFGQGTRLTVV.

Many counts were recorded for this clonotype. The V gene is TRBV2, the J gene TRBJ1-5; 7 bases align to TRBD1. This CDR3 comprises 15 residues. The germline V gene has CDR1 SNHLY and CDR2 FYNNEI. J gave up 2 bases and V 5 bases, and 6 bases lay outside the gene matches. The CDR3 nucleotides are TGTGCCAGCAGTACCGACAGGGTAGGCAATCAGCCCCAGCATTTT. It translates to CASSTDRVGNQPQHF. The full variable domain, its missing parts supplied by reference TRBV2 and TRBJ1-5, is EPEVTQTPSHQVTQMGQEVILRCVPISNHLYFYWYRQILGQKVEFLVSFYNNEISEKSEIFDDQFSVERPDGSNFTLKIRSTKLEDSAMYFCASSTDRVGNQPQHFGDGTRLSIL.

This clonotype was observed many times. This chain links TRBV5-1 with TRBJ2-7; 11 bases fit TRBD1. The V gene's germline CDR1 is SGHRS and CDR2 YFSETQ. V shed 4 bases, J shed 6 bases, and the junction held 6 bases outside the gene matches. The CDR3 covers 14 residues. The chain's CDR3 is CASSETGTGGEQYF. CDR3 coding DNA: TGCGCCAGCAGCGAGACCGGGACAGGGGGCGAGCAGTACTTC.

This clonotype showed up many times. The chain couples TRBV27 to TRBJ1-1; TRBD1 aligns across 9 bases. Germline values: CDR1 MNHEY, CDR2 SMNVEV (reference sequence). The CDR3 is 17 amino acids. J lost 7 bases, V lost 5 bases, and 17 bases had no gene match. In DNA form, the CDR3 reads TGTGCCAGCAGTCCGTGGACTCTACAGGGGGCGCGAAGTGAAGCTTTCTTT. Amino acid sequence: CASSPWTLQGARSEAFF.

In this sample, this clonotype turned up many times. The chain employs TRBV28 and TRBJ1-2; 10 bases line up with TRBD1. In germline, CDR1 is MDHEN, CDR2 SYDVKM. The J segment lost 1 base and the V segment lost 8 bases, leaving 4 bases of the junction unmatched. This CDR3 is built from 14 residues. Here the CDR3 reads CASRDRGHNYGYTF. The CDR3 nucleotides are TGTGCCAGCCGGGACAGGGGACATAACTATGGCTACACCTTC.